One sample yielded the 9 T cell receptor beta chains listed below, sequenced in a study of blood T cells in healthy people across ages (dated by TCRdb to between 2015 and 2016). The library was produced with 5' RACE. Sequenced using an Illumina HiSeq 2500. The second PCR ran for roughly 7 to 11 cycles and used a J-beta primer mix along with a sample-barcoded 5' primer. The public reads were quality trimmed at Q25 with fastp and then assembled into clones with MiXCR by TCRdb, keeping productive beta chains. Each record represents a unique CDR3 protein, reported with the most common genes and DNA among its rows. The sample profile shows 1.4 million or so distinct CDR3 sequences; roughly two fifths of them were found once. The ten largest clones represent just over 4% of the sample. The material sequenced was blood. The receptors derive from a woman aged 18-29 years in good health.

V gene TRBV20-1 combines with J gene TRBJ1-5; D is unclear. This CDR3 has 15 residues. Trimming cost V 3 bases and J 4 bases, with 16 bases left between them. Per germline, CDR1 DFQATT and CDR2 SNEGSKA (reference sequence). CDR3 sequence: CSASSYRERNQPQHF. CDR3 nucleotide sequence: TGCAGTGCTAGTTCCTATAGGGAACGGAATCAGCCCCAGCATTTT.

This chain connects TRBV11-2 to TRBJ2-1, with D hard to call. Matching the DNA end better, TRBJ2-7 makes the J call doubtful. The CDR3 runs 15 residues. The germline V gene has CDR1 SGHAT and CDR2 FQNNGV. CDR3 region: CASSLVLHSYNEQYF. Here the CDR3 DNA reads TGTGCCAGCAGCTTAGTTTTGCACTCCTACAATGAGCAGTACTTC.

This clonotype was recorded a few times. This chain uses TRBV12-3 or TRBV12-4 with TRBJ1-5; possibly TRBD1 for D (5 bases). The CDR3 is 14 residues long. Trimming left V 7 bases short and J 8 bases short, with 18 bases between. The CDR3 loop reads CASNRDGGAEPQHF. In DNA form, the CDR3 reads TGTGCCAGCAACCGGGACGGGGGTGCTGAGCCCCAGCATTTT.

The V call is TRBV7-9, the J call TRBJ2-5, with 12 bases that match TRBD1. The CDR3 sequence is 14 residues long. Germline assignment: CDR1 SEHNR and CDR2 FQNEAQ (reference sequence). With V trimmed by 2 bases and J by 8 bases, 3 bases remained unmatched. The CDR3 nucleotides read TGTGCCAGCAGCTTATCCGGGACAGGGGGCACCCAGTACTTC. It translates to CASSLSGTGGTQYF.

The chain uses TRBV20-1 and TRBJ2-1; maybe TRBD2 (5 bases). The germline V gene encodes CDR1 DFQATT and CDR2 SNEGSKA (reference sequence). The V end lost 1 base, the J end lost 4 bases, and 11 bases lay between the germline ends. The CDR3 has 14 amino acids. Written as DNA, the CDR3 is TGCAGTGCTAGAGTGAGCGGAATATACAATGAGCAGTTCTTC. This sequence encodes CSARVSGIYNEQFF.

This clonotype has only a few counts. The V gene is TRBV30, the J gene TRBJ1-2; no reliable D call. Germline V gene data show CDR1 as GTSNPN and CDR2 as SVGIG (reference sequence). This CDR3 has 12 amino acids. Trimming pared 1 base from V and 8 bases from J, leaving 11 bases between. CDR3 DNA sequence: TGTGCCTGGAGTGATGAGGGTTACGGCTACACCTTC. Its translation is CAWSDEGYGYTF. Variable domain in full (rest from reference TRBV30 and TRBJ1-2): SQTIHQWPATLVQPVGSPLSLECTVEGTSNPNLYWYRQAAGRGLQLLFYSVGIGQISSEVPQNLSASRPQDRQFILSSKKLLLSDSGFYLCAWSDEGYGYTFGSGTRLTVV.

This chain connects TRBV20-1 to TRBJ2-1, with TRBD2 identical over 12 bases. The end of the DNA aligns better with TRBJ2-7, so the J call may be wrong. The CDR3 is made up of 18 amino acids. CDR1 DFQATT and CDR2 SNEGSKA come from the germline V gene (reference sequence). CDR3 nucleotides: TGCAGTGCTAACGTACTAGCGGGGGGTCTGAGCTCCTACAATGAGCAGTACTTC. Its translation is CSANVLAGGLSSYNEQYF.

This clonotype was seen just once. The V gene is TRBV5-1, the J gene TRBJ1-4; the D is unclear. The ends were cut back, 2 bases at V and 6 bases at J, with 8 bases in the middle. CDR1 SGHRS and CDR2 YFSETQ come from the germline V gene. The CDR3 spans 13 residues. This chain's CDR3 is CASSFSQDEKLFF. CDR3 in DNA: TGCGCCAGCAGCTTTTCACAAGATGAAAAACTGTTTTTT. Together with reference TRBV5-1 and TRBJ1-4, the CDR3 gives the full variable domain: KAGVTQTPRYLIKTRGQQVTLSCSPISGHRSVSWYQQTPGQGLQFLFEYFSETQRNKGNFPGRFSGRQFSNSRSEMNVSTLELGDSALYLCASSFSQDEKLFFGSGTQLSVL.

The V call is TRBV6-5, the J call TRBJ2-1; D gene uncertain. This CDR3 comprises 16 residues. Trimming took off 0 bases at V and 0 bases at J, with 9 bases between the two ends. In germline, CDR1 is MNHEY, CDR2 SVGAGI. CDR3 sequence: CASSYSGRLSYNEQFF. In DNA form, the CDR3 reads TGTGCCAGCAGTTACTCCGGGCGACTCTCCTACAATGAGCAGTTCTTC.